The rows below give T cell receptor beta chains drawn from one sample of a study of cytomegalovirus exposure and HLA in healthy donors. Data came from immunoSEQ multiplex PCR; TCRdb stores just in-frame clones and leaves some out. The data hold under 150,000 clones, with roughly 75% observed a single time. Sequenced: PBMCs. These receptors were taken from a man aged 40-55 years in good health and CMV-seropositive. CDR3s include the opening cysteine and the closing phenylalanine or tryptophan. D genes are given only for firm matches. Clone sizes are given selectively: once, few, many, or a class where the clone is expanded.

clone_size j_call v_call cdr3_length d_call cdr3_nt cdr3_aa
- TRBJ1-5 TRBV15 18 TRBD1 TGTGCCACCAGCAGAGACCGATCCTGGGACAGCGGCAATCAGCCCCAGCATTTT CATSRDRSWDSGNQPQHF
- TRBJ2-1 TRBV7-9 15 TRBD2 TGTGCCAGCAGCGAACGGGAGGAGTGGGGCAATGAGCAGTTCTTC CASSEREEWGNEQFF
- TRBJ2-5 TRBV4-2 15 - TGTGCCAGCAGCCAACCCTCCGGGGTCCAAGAGACCCAGTACTTC CASSQPSGVQETQYF
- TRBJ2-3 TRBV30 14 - TGTGCCTGGAGTGTACGGACGGGATTGGATACGCAGTATTTT CAWSVRTGLDTQYF
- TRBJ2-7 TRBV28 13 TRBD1 TGTGCCAGTAGACAGGGGTCCTCCTACGAGCAGTACTTC CASRQGSSYEQYF
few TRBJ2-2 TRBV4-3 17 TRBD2 TGCGCCAGCAGCCAAGATTTGGCGGGAGGGCGGACCGGGGAGCTGTTTTTT CASSQDLAGGRTGELFF
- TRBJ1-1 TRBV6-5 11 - TGTGCCAGCACCGGGTCTTCGGCAGCTTTCTTT CASTGSSAAFF
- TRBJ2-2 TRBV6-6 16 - TGTGCCAGCAGTTCCCCTAGGGGCGCGAACACCGGGGAGCTGTTTTTT CASSSPRGANTGELFF
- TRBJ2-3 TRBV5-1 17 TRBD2 TGCGCCAGCAGCTTGACCCGACTAGCGGGGGGCACAGATACGCAGTATTTT CASSLTRLAGGTDTQYF
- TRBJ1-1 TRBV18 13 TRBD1 TGTGCCAGCGGGGGACAGGCGAACACTGAAGCTTTCTTT CASGGQANTEAFF
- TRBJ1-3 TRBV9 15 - TGTGCCAGCAGCGTAGCCGATCACTTTGGAAACACCATATATTTT CASSVADHFGNTIYF
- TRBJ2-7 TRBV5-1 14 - TGCGCCAGCAGCTTGCACAGGGTCCCCTACGAGCAGTACTTC CASSLHRVPYEQYF
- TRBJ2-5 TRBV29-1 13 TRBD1 TGCAGCGCCACGACAGGGGTTGGGGAGACCCAGTACTTC CSATTGVGETQYF
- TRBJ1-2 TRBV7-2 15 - TGTGCCAGCAGCCATGGTCCCGGGGGTAACTATGGCTACACCTTC CASSHGPGGNYGYTF
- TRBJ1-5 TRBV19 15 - TGTGCCAGTAGTTCCGGAACAGGTCACAATCAGCCCCAGCATTTT CASSSGTGHNQPQHF
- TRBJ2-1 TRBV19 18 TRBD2 TGTGCCAGTAGTATGTCCTCGGGGGCGGGGGGGCCTTACAATGAGCAGTTCTTC CASSMSSGAGGPYNEQFF
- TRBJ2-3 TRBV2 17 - TGTGCCAGCAGTGGGATGGGAACGGGGGAAAGCACAGATACGCAGTATTTT CASSGMGTGESTDTQYF
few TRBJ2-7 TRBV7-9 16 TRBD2 TGTGCCAGCAGCTTCCCCGGGAGGGGCGAAGGCTACGAGCAGTACTTC CASSFPGRGEGYEQYF
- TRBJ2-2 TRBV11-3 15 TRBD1 TGTGCCAGCAGCCGGGACAGGGGAAAAACCGGGGAGCTGTTTTTT CASSRDRGKTGELFF
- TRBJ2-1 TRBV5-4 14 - TGTGCCAGCAGCTCCCCCCCAGGGTTGAATGAGCAGTTCTTC CASSSPPGLNEQFF
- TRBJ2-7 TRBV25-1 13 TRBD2 TGTGCCAGCAGCAGCGGGATAGGACCAGAGCAGTACTTC CASSSGIGPEQYF
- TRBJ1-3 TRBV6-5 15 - TGTGCCAGCAGACCCCCAGGAAGCTCTGGAAACACCATATATTTT CASRPPGSSGNTIYF